This passage covers 27 T cell receptor beta chains from one sample sequenced in a study of technical replicates of blood from a few donors. The data were produced by immunoSEQ multiplex PCR, yet TCRdb's version contains in-frame clones alone and is incomplete. The sample has some 94,000 clones; about 96% are singletons. Sequencing was performed on T cells isolated from PBMCs. These receptors were taken from a human donor in good health.

CDR3 in DNA: TGTGCCAGCAGTTACAGCTCCTACAATGAGCAGTTCTTC. Residues: CASSYSSYNEQFF. The rearrangement uses TRBV25-1 and TRBJ2-1; no clear D gene. The CDR3 has 13 residues. CDR1 MGHDK and CDR2 SYGVNS come from the germline V gene. V lost 5 bases and J 0 bases, leaving 5 bases between the germline ends.

This clone appeared a single time. This rearrangement joins TRBV6-5 to TRBJ1-2; the D gene is possibly TRBD1 (5 bases). This CDR3 spans 13 amino acids. Trimming left V 2 bases short and J 7 bases short, with 11 bases between. Per the germline V gene, CDR1 is MNHEY and CDR2 is SVGAGI. The CDR3 reads CASSYRTKGGYTF. The CDR3 coding sequence is TGTGCCAGCAGTTACAGGACAAAGGGTGGCTACACCTTC.

J is TRBJ1-4 and V is TRBV28; 8 bases agree with TRBD1. The germline gives CDR1 MDHEN, CDR2 SYDVKM. The CDR3 extends over 14 amino acids. J was trimmed by 11 bases and V by 5 bases; bases with no gene match: 10. The CDR3 is CASSPKWTGNKLFF. CDR3 nucleotide sequence: TGTGCCAGCAGTCCAAAATGGACAGGGAACAAACTGTTTTTT.

The CDR3: CSALDTYEQYF. The DNA for the CDR3 is TGCAGCGCCTTGGACACTTACGAGCAGTACTTC. The chain is built from TRBV29-1 and TRBJ2-7, with D perhaps TRBD1 (5 bases). CDR1 is SQVTM, CDR2 ANQGSEA, per germline. The CDR3 length is 11 residues. The ends were cut back, 7 bases at V and 4 bases at J, with 11 bases in the middle.

The rearrangement links TRBV5-1 to TRBJ2-3; maybe TRBD2 (6 bases). V gave up 7 bases and J gave up 1 base, with 13 bases separating them. Germline V CDR1 and CDR2: SGHRS, YFSETQ. The CDR3 sequence is 14 residues long. The CDR3, as DNA: TGCGCCAGCCGCTGGAGGGAGGGCACAGATACGCAGTATTTT. Amino acid sequence: CASRWREGTDTQYF.

The chain joins TRBV18 to TRBJ1-1, with a tentative D call TRBD1 (6 bases). Trimming took 6 bases from V and 2 from J, leaving 13 bases between them. The CDR3 runs to 14 residues. CDR1 is KGHSH and CDR2 is LQKENI in the germline V gene. CDR3 residues: CASSAGTLNTEAFF. Written as DNA, the CDR3 is TGTGCCAGCTCTGCCGGGACACTAAACACTGAAGCTTTCTTT. Supplemented by reference TRBV18 and TRBJ1-1, the full variable domain reads NAGVMQNPRHLVRRRGQEARLRCSPMKGHSHVYWYRQLPEEGLKFMVYLQKENIIDESGMPKERFSAEFPKEGPSILRIQQVVRGDSAAYFCASSAGTLNTEAFFGQGTRLTVV.

The chain uses TRBV18 and TRBJ1-3, with D possibly TRBD1 on 6 matching bases. This CDR3 has 16 residues. Germline assignment: CDR1 KGHSH and CDR2 LQKENI. V lost 6 bases to trimming and J lost 4 bases, with 19 bases between them. CDR3 DNA sequence: TGTGCCAGCTCCCAGTCGCAGGGGAATTCCGGAAACACCATATATTTT. It codes for CASSQSQGNSGNTIYF. The full variable domain, with the rest looked up from reference TRBV18 and TRBJ1-3, is NAGVMQNPRHLVRRRGQEARLRCSPMKGHSHVYWYRQLPEEGLKFMVYLQKENIIDESGMPKERFSAEFPKEGPSILRIQQVVRGDSAAYFCASSQSQGNSGNTIYFGEGSWLTVV.

CDR3 coding DNA: TGTGCCAGCAGCTCTCTTGGCGGGAGTGCCGGGGAGCTGTTTTTT. Its translation: CASSSLGGSAGELFF. The V gene is TRBV11-3, the J gene TRBJ2-2, with 7 bases lining up with TRBD2. Germline V gives CDR1 SGHNT, CDR2 YENEEA. This CDR3 is 15 amino acids long. V shed 4 bases and J 6 bases; nucleotides not matched to a gene: 8.

The V call is TRBV4-2, the J call TRBJ2-2; no definite D call. CDR1 and CDR2 from the germline V gene are LGHNA and YNFKEQ. The germline V and J ends were trimmed by 1 base and 1 base, with 4 bases remaining between them. The CDR3 has 14 residues. The CDR3 loop is CASSQVQNTGELFF. Here the CDR3 DNA reads TGTGCCAGCAGCCAAGTACAGAACACCGGGGAGCTGTTTTTT.

This rearrangement joins TRBV11-2 to TRBJ1-1; no clear D. The CDR3 consists of 15 residues. With 3 bases removed from V and 4 bases from J, the gap between germline ends came to 15 bases. Germline V lookup: CDR1 SGHAT, CDR2 FQNNGV. The CDR3 loop is CASSFSGFSGTEAFF. The CDR3, as DNA: TGTGCCAGCAGCTTTAGCGGGTTCTCAGGCACTGAAGCTTTCTTT.

With respect to this clone: Because the CDR3's place on the DNA is in doubt, the DNA is left out and the CDR3 is given as listed by TCRdb. The V and J genes are TRBV27 and TRBJ1-5. The germline V gene has CDR1 MNHEY and CDR2 SMNVEV (reference sequence). Termini included, the CDR3 measures 16 amino acids. CDR3: CASSSSAGGFPQPQHF.

The chain is built from TRBV11-2 and TRBJ2-1; D is possibly TRBD2 (5 bases). CDR1 and CDR2 from the germline V gene are SGHAT and FQNNGV. The CDR3 is 17 residues long. The ends were cut back, 5 bases at V and 3 bases at J, with 20 bases in the middle. The CDR3 protein is CASSLSTSGSYYNEQFF. The CDR3 DNA reads as TGTGCCAGCAGCCTTTCCACGAGCGGTTCTTACTACAATGAGCAGTTCTTC.

This chain connects TRBV27 to TRBJ2-7, with 8 bases that match TRBD2. The CDR3 consists of 14 residues. J lost 2 bases, V lost 3 bases, and 3 bases had no gene match. CDR1 and CDR2 from the germline V gene are MNHEY and SMNVEV (reference sequence). CDR3 loop: CASSFTSGPYEQYF. In nucleotides, the CDR3 is TGTGCCAGCAGTTTCACTAGCGGACCCTACGAGCAGTACTTC.

V is TRBV4-1 and J is TRBJ1-1, with D maybe TRBD1 (6 bases). Germline-derived CDR1 and CDR2 are MGHRA and YSYEKL. V gave up 1 base and J gave up 4 bases, with 10 bases separating them. The CDR3 is 14 residues long. The CDR3 loop reads CASSQGGLFTEAFF. In DNA, the CDR3 is TGCGCCAGCAGCCAAGGGGGGCTCTTCACTGAAGCTTTCTTT.

The chain is built from TRBV18 and TRBJ2-7; 9 nucleotides agree with TRBD1. CDR3 length equals 14 residues. The germline gives CDR1 KGHSH, CDR2 LQKENI. V gave up 3 bases and J gave up 5 bases; unmatched junction bases: 5. DNA for the CDR3: TGTGCCAGCTCACCTTCGGGACAGGGCAACGAGCAGTACTTC. It codes for CASSPSGQGNEQYF.

The rearrangement links TRBV5-1 to TRBJ2-3; D is uncertain. The CDR3 consists of 12 residues. V lost 4 bases to trimming and J lost 4 bases, with 7 bases between them. The germline gives CDR1 SGHRS, CDR2 YFSETQ. The CDR3 loop is CASSPFADTQYF. The CDR3 coding sequence is TGCGCCAGCAGCCCTTTCGCAGATACGCAGTATTTT.

This chain links TRBV19 with TRBJ2-2; 7 bases are a match to TRBD2. The CDR3 covers 15 residues. Germline-derived CDR1 and CDR2 are LNHDA and SQIVND (reference sequence). V lost 5 bases to trimming and J lost 4 bases; unmatched junction nucleotides: 7. The CDR3 here is CASSRGGPSTGELFF. The CDR3 DNA follows: TGTGCCAGTAGTCGGGGAGGGCCAAGCACCGGGGAGCTGTTTTTT. Variable domain in full (rest from reference TRBV19 and TRBJ2-2): DGGITQSPKYLFRKEGQNVTLSCEQNLNHDAMYWYRQDPGQGLRLIYYSQIVNDFQKGDIAEGYSVSREKKESFPLTVTSAQKNPTAFYLCASSRGGPSTGELFFGEGSRLTVL.

The rearrangement joins TRBV9 to TRBJ2-5; D unclear. Germline V gene lookup returns CDR1 SGDLS and CDR2 YYNGEE. CDR3 size: 14 residues. Trimming took 4 bases from V and 4 from J, leaving 14 bases between them. The CDR3 nucleotides read TGTGCCAGCAGCTTCAGACATTTTTCAGAGACCCAGTACTTC. Its translation is CASSFRHFSETQYF.

This clone occurred once. This sequence joins TRBV11-3 and TRBJ2-1, with 7 bases identical to TRBD1. Germline CDR1 is SGHNT and CDR2 is YENEEA. With V trimmed by 0 bases and J by 5 bases, 10 bases remained unmatched. The CDR3 covers 17 residues. CDR3 nucleotides: TGTGCCAGCAGCTTAGATCCTACAGGGGTCGGTAACAATGAGCAGTTCTTC. Amino acid sequence: CASSLDPTGVGNNEQFF.

The chain couples TRBV6-5 to TRBJ2-7; 8 bases agree with TRBD1. The CDR3 totals 14 residues. J was trimmed by 7 bases and V by 1 base; bases with no gene match: 6. The germline CDR1 and CDR2 sequences are MNHEY and SVGAGI. CDR3 in amino acids: CASSYFTGGREQYF. CDR3 coding DNA: TGTGCCAGCAGTTACTTCACAGGGGGAAGGGAGCAGTACTTC.

V and J are TRBV5-4 and TRBJ2-7; D is ambiguous. Germline CDR1 is SGHNT and CDR2 is YYREEE (reference sequence). The CDR3 has 12 amino acids. V shed 5 bases and J shed 3 bases, with 9 bases lying between them. Here the CDR3 DNA reads TGTGCCAGCAGTCGATATAGCTACGAGCAGTACTTC. Its protein is CASSRYSYEQYF.

Notes on this clone: This specimen includes other DNA sequences encoding the same CDR3. The J gene is TRBJ2-7, the V gene TRBV10-3, with 8 bases fitting TRBD2. The CDR3 spans 12 residues. Germline CDR1 is ENHRY and CDR2 is SYGVKD. V lost 3 bases, J lost 5 bases, and 0 bases stayed unmatched. The CDR3 DNA reads TGTGCCATCAGTGAAGCGGGAGACGAGCAGTACTTC. Its protein is CAISEAGDEQYF.

This clone appeared once. The J gene is TRBJ2-3, the V gene TRBV5-4; 7 positions agree with TRBD1. CDR1 SGHNT and CDR2 YYREEE come from the germline V gene (reference sequence). This CDR3 has 16 residues. With 7 bases clipped from V and 1 base from J, the junction kept 12 bases outside the gene matches. CDR3 coding DNA: TGTGCCAGCCGTGGGGAGACAGGGATGGGCACAGATACGCAGTATTTT. Residues: CASRGETGMGTDTQYF. Looking up the rest from reference TRBV5-4 and TRBJ2-3 gives the full variable domain: ETGVTQSPTHLIKTRGQQVTLRCSSQSGHNTVSWYQQALGQGPQFIFQYYREEENGRGNFPPRFSGLQFPNYSSELNVNALELDDSALYLCASRGETGMGTDTQYFGPGTRLTVL.

This chain joins TRBV27 and TRBJ2-7; D is perhaps TRBD2 (6 bases). Trimming cost V 4 bases and J 0 bases, with 13 bases left between them. This CDR3 is 15 amino acids long. CDR1 and CDR2 (germline): MNHEY, SMNVEV (reference sequence). The CDR3 loop reads CASSSPGEGSYEQYF. CDR3 sequence (DNA): TGTGCCAGCAGTTCCCCGGGAGAGGGCTCCTACGAGCAGTACTTC.

The V and J genes are TRBV29-1 and TRBJ2-5; 7 positions agree with TRBD1. Gene TRBJ2-7 matches the end of the DNA better, so the J call may be wrong. The CDR3 contains 16 residues. Germline V CDR1 and CDR2: SQVTM, ANQGSEA. CDR3 loop: CSVDSLLTGQTYEQYF. In nucleotides, the CDR3 is TGCAGCGTTGATTCTCTCTTGACAGGGCAAACCTACGAGCAGTACTTC.

V usage is TRBV19 and J usage is TRBJ2-3; 9 bases agree with TRBD2. Germline V lookup: CDR1 LNHDA, CDR2 SQIVND (reference sequence). This CDR3 region has 15 residues. After removal of 1 base from V and 7 bases from J, the junction contained 6 bases not matched to a gene. CDR3: CASSIGGLALYTQYF. For the CDR3, the DNA is TGTGCCAGTAGTATAGGGGGACTAGCTCTGTATACGCAGTATTTT.

The chain recombines TRBV27 with TRBJ2-1; 8 bases fit TRBD1. The CDR3 sequence is 15 residues long. Germline CDR1 reads MNHEY; CDR2 reads SMNVEV (reference sequence). V shed 6 bases, J shed 7 bases, and the junction held 11 bases outside the gene matches. CDR3 sequence: CASSVRGTGSNEQFF. Written as DNA, the CDR3 is TGTGCCAGCAGCGTGAGGGGGACAGGATCTAATGAGCAGTTCTTC.